The clone carrying this T cell receptor (beta chain) was seen a few times. Its antigen is undetermined. This specimen belongs to a study of identical twins. The study's findings and limits: Models came in too low on out-of-frame TCR alpha sharing in monozygotic twins. For cord blood, abundant beta clonotypes had fewer insertions, unlike memory repertoires, which showed none.

Unique molecular identifiers were present on cDNA, and template switching added a universal primer site. TCRdb reprocessed the 5' RACE reads with MiXCR, giving one entry per CDR3 protein. This sample yields around 960,000 distinct CDR3 sequences, of which around 12% are seen a single time; 1.5% to 2% belongs to the top ten. The ends were cut back, 4 bases at V and 6 bases at J, with 11 bases in the middle. CDR1 and CDR2 (germline): SNHLY, FYNNEI. The length of the CDR3 is 13 residues. The same data also went into a second study, on yellow fever vaccine responses in identical twins.

This TCR came from a woman younger than 30 in good health. The specimen sequenced was PBMCs. The chain uses TRBV2 and TRBJ2-3; weak D call: TRBD1 (6 bases). The CDR3 coding sequence is TGTGCCAGCAGTGGACAGGACTGGGATACGCAGTATTTT. This sequence encodes CASSGQDWDTQYF.